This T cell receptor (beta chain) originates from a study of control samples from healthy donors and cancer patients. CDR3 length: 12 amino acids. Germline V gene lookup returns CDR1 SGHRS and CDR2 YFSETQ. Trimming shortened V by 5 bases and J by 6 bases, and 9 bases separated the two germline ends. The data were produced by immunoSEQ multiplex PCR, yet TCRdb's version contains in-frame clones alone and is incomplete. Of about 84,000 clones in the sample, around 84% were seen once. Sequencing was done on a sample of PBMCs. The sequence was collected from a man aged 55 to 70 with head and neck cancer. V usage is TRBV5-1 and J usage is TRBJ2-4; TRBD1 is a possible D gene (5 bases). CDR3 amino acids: CASSQGANIQYF. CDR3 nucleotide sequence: TGCGCCAGCAGTCAAGGGGCAAACATTCAGTACTTC.